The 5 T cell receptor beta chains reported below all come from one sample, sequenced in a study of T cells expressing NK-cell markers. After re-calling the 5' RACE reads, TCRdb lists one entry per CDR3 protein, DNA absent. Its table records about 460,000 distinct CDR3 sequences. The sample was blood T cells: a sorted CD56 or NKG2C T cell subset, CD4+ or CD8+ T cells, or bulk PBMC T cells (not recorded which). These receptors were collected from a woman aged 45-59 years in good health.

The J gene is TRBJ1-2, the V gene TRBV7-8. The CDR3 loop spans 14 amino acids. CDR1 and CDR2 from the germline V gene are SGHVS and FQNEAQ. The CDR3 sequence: CASSLGGTAYGYTF.

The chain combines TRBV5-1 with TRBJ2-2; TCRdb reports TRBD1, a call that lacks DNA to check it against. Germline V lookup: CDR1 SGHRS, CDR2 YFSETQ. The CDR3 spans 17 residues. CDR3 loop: CASSIPRQGASTGELFF.

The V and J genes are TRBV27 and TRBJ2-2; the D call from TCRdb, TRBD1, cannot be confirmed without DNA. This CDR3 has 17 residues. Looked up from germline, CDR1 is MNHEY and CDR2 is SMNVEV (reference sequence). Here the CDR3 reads CASSPLSGQGWAGELFF.

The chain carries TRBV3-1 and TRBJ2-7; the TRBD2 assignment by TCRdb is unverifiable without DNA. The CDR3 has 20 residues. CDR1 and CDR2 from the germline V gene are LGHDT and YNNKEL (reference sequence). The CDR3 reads CASSPSRGTSPWRGSYEQYF.

The CDR3 protein is CASSRGLGGLQETQYF. The chain carries TRBV6-6 and TRBJ2-5; as DNA is missing, the TRBD2 call by TCRdb cannot be tested. The germline V gene has CDR1 MNHNY and CDR2 SVGAGI (reference sequence). The CDR3 has 16 amino acids.